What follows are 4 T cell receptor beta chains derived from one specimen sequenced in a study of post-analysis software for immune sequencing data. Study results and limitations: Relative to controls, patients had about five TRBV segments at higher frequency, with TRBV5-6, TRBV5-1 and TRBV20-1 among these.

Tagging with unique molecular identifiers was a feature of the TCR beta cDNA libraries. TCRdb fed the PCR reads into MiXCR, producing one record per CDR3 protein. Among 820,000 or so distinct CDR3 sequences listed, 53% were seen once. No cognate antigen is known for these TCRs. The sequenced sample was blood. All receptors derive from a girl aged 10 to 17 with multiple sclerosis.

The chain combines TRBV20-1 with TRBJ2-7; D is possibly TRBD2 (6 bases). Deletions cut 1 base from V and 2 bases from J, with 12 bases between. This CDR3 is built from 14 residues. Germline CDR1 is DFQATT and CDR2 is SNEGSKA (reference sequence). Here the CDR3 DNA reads TGCAGTGCTAGAGCGGAGGCGGGACCCTACGAGCAGTACTTC. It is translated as CSARAEAGPYEQYF.

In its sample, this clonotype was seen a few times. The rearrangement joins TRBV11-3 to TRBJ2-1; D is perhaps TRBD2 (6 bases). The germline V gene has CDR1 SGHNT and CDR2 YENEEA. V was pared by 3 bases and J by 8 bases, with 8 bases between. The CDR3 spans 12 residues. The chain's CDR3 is CASSFRDYEQFF. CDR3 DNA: TGTGCCAGCAGCTTTCGGGACTATGAGCAGTTCTTC.

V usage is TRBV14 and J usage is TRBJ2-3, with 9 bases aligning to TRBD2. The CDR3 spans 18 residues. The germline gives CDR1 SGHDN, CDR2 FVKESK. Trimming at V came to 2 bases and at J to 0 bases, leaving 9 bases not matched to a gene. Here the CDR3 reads CASSQWNPGTSSTDTQYF. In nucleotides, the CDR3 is TGTGCCAGCAGCCAATGGAATCCCGGGACTAGCAGCACAGATACGCAGTATTTT.

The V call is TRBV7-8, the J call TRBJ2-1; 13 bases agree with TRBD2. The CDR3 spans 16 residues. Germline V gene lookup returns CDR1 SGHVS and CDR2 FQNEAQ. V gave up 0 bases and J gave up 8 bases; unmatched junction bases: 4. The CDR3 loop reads CASSLAGLAGVYEQFF. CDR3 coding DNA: TGTGCCAGCAGCTTAGCTGGACTAGCGGGAGTTTATGAGCAGTTCTTC.